The 32 T cell receptor beta chains in this list originate from one sample, sequenced in a study of cytomegalovirus exposure and HLA in healthy donors. 60 Vbeta and 13 Jbeta primers were used in PCR. Profiled with immunoSEQ multiplex PCR; TCRdb holds only in-frame clones, not every one. This table holds under 100,000 clones, around 70% found once. The sample taken for sequencing was PBMCs. The receptors were sampled from a woman between 50 and 59 years old in good health and CMV-seropositive.

The chain has TRBV9 and TRBJ2-1; no clear D gene. CDR3 length: 18 residues. Trimming removed 0 bases from V and 0 bases from J, with 16 bases in between. Per the germline V gene, CDR1 is SGDLS and CDR2 is YYNGEE. CDR3 in amino acids: CASSVGPLAADSYNEQFF. As DNA, the CDR3 is TGTGCCAGCAGCGTAGGCCCCTTGGCGGCCGACTCCTACAATGAGCAGTTCTTC.

The chain recombines TRBV7-2 with TRBJ2-7, with 10 bases fitting TRBD2. The V gene's germline CDR1 is SGHTA and CDR2 FQGNSA. V was pared by 6 bases and J by 2 bases, with 7 bases of the junction left unmatched. The length of the CDR3 is 15 residues. CDR3 amino acids: CASSVAGGAPYEQYF. CDR3 coding DNA: TGTGCCAGCAGTGTAGCGGGAGGCGCCCCCTACGAGCAGTACTTC.

Notes on this clone: Other DNA sequences in this sample translate to the same CDR3. The chain links TRBV25-1 to TRBJ2-7; D is undetermined. The V end was cut by 4 bases, the J end by 3 bases, with 4 bases between. The CDR3 length is 11 residues. CDR1 is MGHDK, CDR2 SYGVNS, per germline. The CDR3 spells CASSANYEQYF. Here the CDR3 DNA reads TGTGCCAGCAGTGCTAACTACGAGCAGTACTTC.

The rearrangement uses TRBV4-1 and TRBJ1-6; no clear D gene. There are 13 residues in the CDR3. Germline V gene data show CDR1 as MGHRA and CDR2 as YSYEKL. The V end was cut by 2 bases, the J end by 12 bases, with 11 bases between. The CDR3 sequence is CASSQSGEIPLHF. As DNA, the CDR3 is TGCGCCAGCAGCCAATCGGGTGAGATACCCCTCCACTTT.

This chain connects TRBV10-3 to TRBJ2-6, with 12 bases identical to TRBD1. The CDR3 runs to 17 residues. V was clipped by 6 bases and J by 4 bases; unmatched bases: 7. Germline V gives CDR1 ENHRY, CDR2 SYGVKD. The CDR3 loop reads CAISTGDRGLGANVLTF. DNA for the CDR3: TGTGCCATCAGCACCGGGGACAGGGGGCTCGGGGCCAACGTCCTGACTTTC.

The chain links TRBV21-1 to TRBJ2-1; the DNA was not used to check the table's D call, TRBD2. TRBV21-1 is shown as a pseudogene. This CDR3 contains 18 residues. The CDR3: CASPFPQSRNPPSDEQFF. As DNA, the CDR3 is TGTGCCAGCCCTTTCCCTCAATCCCGAAACCCCCCCTCGGATGAGCAGTTCTTC.

The V call is TRBV5-1, the J call TRBJ2-3; a weak D match, TRBD2 (6 bases). Germline CDR1 SGHRS, CDR2 YFSETQ. V shed 4 bases and J shed 0 bases, with 9 bases lying between them. The CDR3 runs 14 residues. CDR3 loop: CASSLRDSTDTQYF. The CDR3 nucleotides are TGCGCCAGCAGCCTGCGGGACAGCACAGATACGCAGTATTTT.

Only a few counts were recorded for this clone. The chain recombines TRBV6-1 with TRBJ1-4; 7 nucleotides match TRBD1. The length of the CDR3 is 14 residues. The trim removed 5 bases at V and 6 bases at J, leaving 6 bases unmatched. Germline V CDR1 and CDR2: MNHNS, SASEGT. The CDR3 nucleotides read TGTGCCAGCAGTCGACAGGGTTCTTATGAAAAACTGTTTTTT. It translates to CASSRQGSYEKLFF.

The chain joins TRBV19 to TRBJ2-1, with TRBD2 identical over 9 bases. Germline lookup yields CDR1 LNHDA and CDR2 SQIVND (reference sequence). V was clipped by 3 bases and J by 6 bases; unmatched bases: 9. The CDR3 consists of 16 residues. The CDR3 nucleotides read TGTGCCAGTAGTATTAATGCGGGAGGGGGCCCCAATGAGCAGTTCTTC. Translating gives CASSINAGGGPNEQFF. Full variable domain (outside the CDR3, taken from reference TRBV19 and TRBJ2-1): DGGITQSPKYLFRKEGQNVTLSCEQNLNHDAMYWYRQDPGQGLRLIYYSQIVNDFQKGDIAEGYSVSREKKESFPLTVTSAQKNPTAFYLCASSINAGGGPNEQFFGPGTRLTVL.

This clone was observed a few times. The rearrangement uses TRBV5-1 and TRBJ2-5; D gene uncertain. The CDR3 length is 12 residues. Per germline, CDR1 SGHRS and CDR2 YFSETQ. With 0 bases removed from V and 5 bases from J, the gap between germline ends came to 5 bases. CDR3 loop: CASSLAAETQYF. The CDR3 DNA reads as TGCGCCAGCAGCTTGGCCGCGGAGACCCAGTACTTC.

The CDR3 reads CASSRSGTGDDEQYF. The CDR3 DNA reads TGTGCCAGCAGCCGGAGCGGGACAGGGGATGACGAGCAGTACTTC. The chain is built from TRBV7-9 and TRBJ2-5; TRBD1 matches 10 bases. The J call may not be correct, given that the DNA end is closer to TRBJ2-7. CDR1 SEHNR and CDR2 FQNEAQ come from the germline V gene (reference sequence). There are 15 residues in the CDR3.

This clone has a handful of counts. The J gene is TRBJ1-5, the V gene TRBV27; D not certain. Germline V gene data show CDR1 as MNHEY and CDR2 as SMNVEV (reference sequence). V was pared by 11 bases and J by 6 bases, with 8 bases between. This CDR3 has 10 amino acids. The CDR3 loop reads CAAKRQPQHF. CDR3 nucleotides: TGTGCCGCGAAGCGTCAGCCCCAGCATTTT.

The chain has TRBV5-1 and TRBJ1-3; 7 positions match TRBD1. This CDR3 is built from 15 residues. The trim removed 1 base at V and 3 bases at J, leaving 4 bases unmatched. Germline V gives CDR1 SGHRS, CDR2 YFSETQ. In DNA form, the CDR3 reads TGCGCCAGCAGCTTGAGACAGGGCCGTGGAAACACCATATATTTT. Translation: CASSLRQGRGNTIYF.

The genes are TRBV7-7 and TRBJ1-1; the D gene is possibly TRBD1 (6 bases). The V and J ends lost 5 bases and 6 bases respectively, with 16 bases between them. The germline V gene encodes CDR1 SSHAT and CDR2 FNYEAQ (reference sequence). This CDR3 is built from 14 residues. Here the CDR3 reads CASSPPGRGSEAFF. CDR3 in DNA: TGTGCCAGCAGCCCTCCTGGCAGGGGCTCTGAAGCTTTCTTT. The full variable domain, in which reference TRBV7-7 and TRBJ1-1 provide the parts outside the CDR3, is GAGVSQSPRYKVTKRGQDVTLRCDPISSHATLYWYQQALGQGPEFLTYFNYEAQPDKSGLPSDRFSAERPEGSISTLTIQRTEQRDSAMYRCASSPPGRGSEAFFGQGTRLTVV.

This clone turned up a few times. V usage is TRBV6-5 and J usage is TRBJ1-2, with 7 nucleotides matching TRBD1. CDR1 and CDR2 (germline): MNHEY, SVGAGI. The CDR3 has 14 residues. Trimming cost V 2 bases and J 6 bases; bases outside gene matches: 6. The CDR3 loop reads CASSYGGRGNGYTF. The CDR3 region has the DNA TGTGCCAGCAGTTACGGTGGCAGGGGGAATGGCTACACCTTC.

V and J are TRBV28 and TRBJ2-5, with 7 bases lining up with TRBD1. The DNA end favors TRBJ2-7, so the J call may be wrong. CDR1 MDHEN and CDR2 SYDVKM come from the germline V gene. The CDR3 has 13 amino acids. CDR3: CASSLPGGYEQYF. The CDR3 DNA reads TGTGCCAGCAGTTTACCAGGGGGATACGAGCAGTACTTC.

V and J are TRBV9 and TRBJ2-7; unclear D gene. The V gene lost 3 bases and the J gene lost 5 bases, with 18 bases spanning the gap. This CDR3 spans 15 amino acids. Germline V lookup: CDR1 SGDLS, CDR2 YYNGEE. The CDR3 nucleotides are TGTGCCAGCAGCGCTGCTGCGCGAGCTTTCAACGAGCAGTACTTC. It encodes CASSAAARAFNEQYF.

This clone appeared a few times. The chain combines TRBV7-8 with TRBJ2-1; TRBD2 might be the D (6 bases). The V end was cut by 2 bases, the J end by 5 bases, with 16 bases between. CDR1 and CDR2 (germline): SGHVS, FQNEAQ. The CDR3 covers 16 residues. The CDR3 is CASSLTLREFHNEQFF. As DNA, the CDR3 is TGTGCCAGCAGCTTAACTTTACGGGAGTTCCACAATGAGCAGTTCTTC. The whole variable domain, filled in from reference TRBV7-8 and TRBJ2-1, reads GAGVSQSPRYKVAKRGQDVALRCDPISGHVSLFWYQQALGQGPEFLTYFQNEAQLDKSGLPSDRFFAERPEGSVSTLKIQRTQQEDSAVYLCASSLTLREFHNEQFFGPGTRLTVL.

V gene TRBV27 combines with J gene TRBJ2-2, with D perhaps matching TRBD2 (6 bases). The CDR3 totals 14 residues. V shed 7 bases and J shed 5 bases, with 14 bases lying between them. Looked up from germline, CDR1 is MNHEY and CDR2 is SMNVEV (reference sequence). This CDR3 reads CASKRTDYTGELFF. CDR3 coding DNA: TGTGCCAGCAAACGGACGGACTATACCGGGGAGCTGTTTTTT.

The genes are TRBV2 and TRBJ1-3; 9 bases are shared with TRBD1. Germline V gene sequence: CDR1 SNHLY, CDR2 FYNNEI. V dropped 4 bases and J dropped 4; count of bases not matched to a gene: 11. The CDR3 consists of 17 residues. Written as DNA, the CDR3 is TGTGCCAGCAGTGTTTCGACAGGGGGTCTGGGAGGAAACACCATATATTTT. Residues: CASSVSTGGLGGNTIYF. Full variable domain (rest looked up from reference TRBV2 and TRBJ1-3): EPEVTQTPSHQVTQMGQEVILRCVPISNHLYFYWYRQILGQKVEFLVSFYNNEISEKSEIFDDQFSVERPDGSNFTLKIRSTKLEDSAMYFCASSVSTGGLGGNTIYFGEGSWLTVV.

This clone was counted a few times. The V call is TRBV4-2, the J call TRBJ1-1; tentatively, D is TRBD1 (5 bases). The CDR3 covers 14 residues. The V end was cut by 1 base, the J end by 2 bases, with 8 bases between. Germline CDR1 and CDR2: LGHNA and YNFKEQ. CDR3 coding DNA: TGTGCCAGCAGCCAAGGGACAACAAACACTGAAGCTTTCTTT. This sequence encodes CASSQGTTNTEAFF.

This clone occurred once. The V call is TRBV30, the J call TRBJ2-4, with a weak D call TRBD1 (5 bases). Trimming left V 2 bases short and J 6 bases short, with 20 bases between. The CDR3 runs 16 residues. Germline values: CDR1 GTSNPN, CDR2 SVGIG (reference sequence). The CDR3 nucleotides read TGTGCCTGGAGTAGTCCTGGGCAGGGAATCGGAAACATTCAGTACTTC. Encoded protein: CAWSSPGQGIGNIQYF.

The V and J genes are TRBV2 and TRBJ1-1, with D tentatively TRBD1 (5 bases). This CDR3 contains 14 residues. Per the germline V gene, CDR1 is SNHLY and CDR2 is FYNNEI. V lost 7 bases to trimming and J lost 1 base, with 13 bases between them. The CDR3 region has the DNA TGTGCCAGCATGCGGGGCCTTCCGAACACTGAAGCTTTCTTT. It encodes CASMRGLPNTEAFF.

Here the CDR3 reads CASSLDRGDTLNTEAFF. For the CDR3, the DNA is TGTGCCAGTAGCCTGGACAGGGGAGATACTCTGAACACTGAAGCTTTCTTT. The V and J genes are TRBV19 and TRBJ1-1, with 9 bases that match TRBD1. CDR3 size: 17 residues. Trimming removed 6 bases from V and 0 bases from J; junction bases left unmatched: 11. CDR1 is LNHDA and CDR2 is SQIVND in the germline V gene (reference sequence).

This clone occurred a few times. The V and J genes are TRBV5-1 and TRBJ2-1; the match to TRBD1 covers 7 bases. The germline CDR1 and CDR2 sequences are SGHRS and YFSETQ. The V segment lost 4 bases and the J segment 1 base; nucleotides outside the gene matches: 5. This CDR3 has 15 residues. The CDR3 coding sequence is TGCGCCAGCAGCATAACAGGGGTATCCTACAATGAGCAGTTCTTC. Translating gives CASSITGVSYNEQFF.

The chain employs TRBV29-1 and TRBJ1-2; a possible D gene is TRBD1 (5 bases). Germline CDR1 reads SQVTM; CDR2 reads ANQGSEA. Trimming took off 6 bases at V and 0 bases at J, with 20 bases between the two ends. The CDR3 is 16 residues long. The CDR3 DNA reads TGCAGCGTCCCTACCCCAGGGCTTGGAGCTAACTATGGCTACACCTTC. Encoded protein: CSVPTPGLGANYGYTF. The full variable domain, with the rest looked up from reference TRBV29-1 and TRBJ1-2, is SAVISQKPSRDICQRGTSLTIQCQVDSQVTMMFWYRQQPGQSLTLIATANQGSEATYESGFVIDKFPISRPNLTFSTLTVSNMSPEDSSIYLCSVPTPGLGANYGYTFGSGTRLTVV.

The genes are TRBV6-1 and TRBJ1-1; D perhaps matches TRBD1 (6 bases). V lost 6 bases and J lost 2, with 10 bases in between. This CDR3 spans 13 amino acids. Germline loops: CDR1 MNHNS, CDR2 SASEGT. The CDR3 bases are TGTGCCAGCAGCCACAGGGCTAACACTGAAGCTTTCTTT. Residues: CASSHRANTEAFF.

The CDR3 DNA is TGTGCCAGCAGCCCCCGTGGTGCCGAGCGCGGCTACACCTTC. The encoded protein is CASSPRGAERGYTF. The V and J genes are TRBV5-4 and TRBJ1-2, with D hard to call. CDR1 and CDR2 from the germline V gene are SGHNT and YYREEE (reference sequence). This CDR3 has 14 amino acids. The V and J ends lost 4 bases and 8 bases respectively, with 18 bases between them.

This chain joins TRBV11-3 and TRBJ2-1; D is possibly TRBD1 (6 bases). Germline V lookup: CDR1 SGHNT, CDR2 YENEEA. CDR3 length: 13 residues. V lost 5 bases, J lost 7 bases, and 12 bases lay in between. CDR3 DNA sequence: TGTGCCAGCAGCGCCCGCCAGGGGAATGAGCAGTTCTTC. This gives the protein CASSARQGNEQFF. The complete variable domain, with remaining parts taken from reference TRBV11-3 and TRBJ2-1, reads EAGVVQSPRYKIIEKKQPVAFWCNPISGHNTLYWYLQNLGQGPELLIRYENEEAVDDSQLPKDRFSAERLKGVDSTLKIQPAELGDSAVYLCASSARQGNEQFFGPGTRLTVL.

The gene calls are TRBV4-2 and TRBJ2-3, with 11 bases fitting TRBD2. Germline V gene lookup returns CDR1 LGHNA and CDR2 YNFKEQ. The CDR3 extends over 15 amino acids. V gave up 3 bases and J gave up 5 bases; unmatched junction bases: 4. The CDR3 nucleotides read TGTGCCAGCAGCCAGACTAGCGGGAATGGAGATACGCAGTATTTT. As protein: CASSQTSGNGDTQYF.

This rearrangement joins TRBV7-2 to TRBJ1-1; 8 bases map to TRBD1. Germline lookup yields CDR1 SGHTA and CDR2 FQGNSA. V lost 2 bases, J lost 6 bases, and 2 bases stayed unmatched. This CDR3 has 13 residues. CDR3 protein: CASSLQGASEAFF. The CDR3 DNA is TGTGCCAGCAGCTTACAGGGGGCGTCTGAAGCTTTCTTT. Full variable domain (outside the CDR3, taken from reference TRBV7-2 and TRBJ1-1): GAGVSQSPSNKVTEKGKDVELRCDPISGHTALYWYRQSLGQGLEFLIYFQGNSAPDKSGLPSDRFSAERTGGSVSTLTIQRTQQEDSAVYLCASSLQGASEAFFGQGTRLTVV.

V usage is TRBV9 and J usage is TRBJ1-2; perhaps TRBD1 as D (5 bases). Deletions cut 0 bases from V and 2 bases from J, with 11 bases between. The CDR3 totals 15 residues. Germline-derived CDR1 and CDR2 are SGDLS and YYNGEE. The CDR3 loop reads CASSVGSTGNYGYTF. For the CDR3, the DNA is TGTGCCAGCAGCGTAGGGAGTACAGGCAACTATGGCTACACCTTC.